This T cell receptor beta chain is from a study of cytomegalovirus exposure and HLA in healthy donors. Study-level points and caveats: Later findings reportedly placed an Asian-associated ancestry cluster below the roughly 670-donor mean for N-insertions. The HLA-A and HLA-B alleles of most subjects were reportedly predicted accurately from TCR beta sequences. A few chains tied to CMV proved CMV antigen-specific in vitro. As was reported, the classifier diagnosed cytomegalovirus status with high specificity and sensitivity.

Turning to this clone: Its antigen remains unknown.

The primer mix had 60 Vbeta and 13 Jbeta primers. Clones were sequenced by immunoSEQ multiplex PCR, and TCRdb holds only the in-frame ones, with some missing. The profile shows 100,000 to 150,000 clones, around 9% of them singletons. Trimming took 6 bases from V and 8 from J, leaving 12 bases between them. CDR3 length equals 12 residues. CDR1 is LNHDA, CDR2 SQIVND, per germline (reference sequence). This chain links TRBV19 with TRBJ2-3, with a tentative D call TRBD1 (5 bases). The specimen was PBMCs. The sequence came from a man aged 35 to 55 in good health and CMV-seronegative. The CDR3 spells CASRPGIGTQYF. The CDR3 bases are TGTGCCAGTAGACCAGGGATCGGTACGCAGTATTTT.